This is a list of T cell receptor beta chains from one sample in a study of identical twins. Each CDR3 protein gets one entry after TCRdb re-called the 5' RACE reads with MiXCR. The data contain 200,000 to 300,000 distinct CDR3 sequences, 10% of them seen just once; the ten biggest clones take up 10%. Source material: memory T cells sorted from blood. All receptors come from a man aged 50 or older in good health. The CDR3 runs from the conserved cysteine through the conserved F or W. A D gene is named only where the DNA matches it firmly. The size entry is marked missing in some rows and otherwise reads once, few, many or a size class.

.,TRBJ2-1,.,TRBV20-1,TGCAGTGCCATGCCTCGGGACCCGTTGGAGGATTACAATGAGCAGTTCTTC,CSAMPRDPLEDYNEQFF
TRBD2,TRBJ2-4,.,TRBV6-1,TGTGCCAGCCAACAGGCTAGCGGGTGGTACATTCAGTACTTC,CASQQASGWYIQYF
TRBD2,TRBJ2-3,few,TRBV4-3,TGCGCCAGCAGCCAAGAAATAGCGGGGAGCACAGATACGCAGTATTTT,CASSQEIAGSTDTQYF
.,TRBJ2-1,few,TRBV20-1,TGCAGTGCTAGAGCTGGGGGCAAAGGCAATGAGCAGTTCTTC,CSARAGGKGNEQFF
.,TRBJ2-2,.,TRBV24-1,TGTGCCACCAGTGATTTGCCAGGGAACACCGGGGAGCTGTTTTTT,CATSDLPGNTGELFF
.,TRBJ1-2,many,TRBV29-1,TGCAGCGTTGTGGAGGGTTATGGCTACACCTTC,CSVVEGYGYTF
.,TRBJ2-3,few,TRBV5-1,TGCGCCAGCAGCCCGACGGGGGGCTTCACAGATACGCAGTATTTT,CASSPTGGFTDTQYF
.,TRBJ2-1,few,TRBV5-1,TGCGCCAGCAGCTTGGATGGCTCCTACAATGAGCAGTTCTTC,CASSLDGSYNEQFF
.,TRBJ1-6,few,TRBV5-6,TGTGCCAGCAGCCCCGCCTTTCAAAACCGATATAATTCACCCCTCCACTTT,CASSPAFQNRYNSPLHF
TRBD1,TRBJ1-2,.,TRBV5-5,TGTGCCAGCAGCTTGAGATGGGACAGGGTGGCCTATGGCTACACCTTC,CASSLRWDRVAYGYTF
.,TRBJ2-7,many,TRBV5-1,TGCGCCAGCAGCCTGGCCTCCTCTGGTAGAAACGAGCAGTACTTC,CASSLASSGRNEQYF
.,TRBJ2-1,.,TRBV7-2,TGTGCCAGCAGCCCGCGGGGAGGGGGGGGGAGGTACAATGAGCAGTTCTTC,CASSPRGGGGRYNEQFF
.,TRBJ2-1,many,TRBV12-3/TRBV12-4,TGTGCTTGTGTGGCAGGGCGTTACGGTGAGCAGTTCTTC,CACVAGRYGEQFF
TRBD2,TRBJ2-1,many,TRBV29-1,TGCAGCGCCCAAAAGGGGGTTCGAATAGCGGGAGGCTCGAGCTCCTACAATGAGCAGTTCTTC,CSAQKGVRIAGGSSSYNEQFF
TRBD2,TRBJ2-7,many,TRBV4-2,TGTGCCAGCAGCCAGGTCGTACGGACTAGCAGCTCCTACGAGCAGTACTTC,CASSQVVRTSSSYEQYF
TRBD1,TRBJ2-7,many,TRBV10-2,TGCGCCAGCAGTGACCGCATCAACAGGGGACGCTTAGCCGAGCAGTACTTC,CASSDRINRGRLAEQYF
.,TRBJ2-1,few,TRBV3-1,TGTGCCAGCAGCCAAGATTCAAGCGTCTATGAGCAGTTCTTC,CASSQDSSVYEQFF
.,TRBJ2-2,many,TRBV28,TGTGCCAGCAGTTTAAAGAGACACATTAACACCGGGGAGCTGTTTTTT,CASSLKRHINTGELFF
.,TRBJ1-4,.,TRBV2,TGTGCCAGCAGTGAAGGATACGGGAATGAAAAACTGTTTTTT,CASSEGYGNEKLFF
TRBD2,TRBJ2-3,few,TRBV10-1,TGCGCCAGCAGTGAGTCGAGCGGGAATACGCAGTATTTT,CASSESSGNTQYF
.,TRBJ2-5,many,TRBV12-3/TRBV12-4,TGTGCCAGCAGTAGAAACTGGGGCGAGACCCAGTACTTC,CASSRNWGETQYF
.,TRBJ1-3,many,TRBV9,TGTGCCAGCAGTCGTCTTATCTCTGGAAACACCATATATTTT,CASSRLISGNTIYF
.,TRBJ2-7,many,TRBV29-1,TGCAGCGTTGAATACCGGCGAGGCTACGAGCAGTACTTC,CSVEYRRGYEQYF
.,TRBJ1-1,many,TRBV10-2,TGCGCCAGCAGTGAACCCGGCAACACTGAAGCTTTCTTT,CASSEPGNTEAFF
.,TRBJ2-2,many,TRBV20-1,TGCAGTGCTGAGGGGCGGACCGGGGAGCTGATTTTT,CSAEGRTGELIF
.,TRBJ1-1,many,TRBV4-3,TGCGCCAGCAGCCAAGGCCAGACTAACACTGAAGCTTTCTTT,CASSQGQTNTEAFF
.,TRBJ1-6,many,TRBV2,TGTGCCAGCACGCAGAATTCACCCCTCCACTTT,CASTQNSPLHF
.,TRBJ2-4,few,TRBV5-1,TGCGCCAGCAGCTTGGGGGTCGAAAACATTCAGTACTTC,CASSLGVENIQYF
.,TRBJ2-5,many,TRBV20-1,TGCAGTGCTAGGGAAGGGCCGGCCCAGTACTTC,CSAREGPAQYF
TRBD2,TRBJ2-5,.,TRBV29-1,TGCAGCGCCACTCCATTAGCGGGCGAAGGAACCCAGTACTTC,CSATPLAGEGTQYF
.,TRBJ2-2,.,TRBV21-1,TGTGCCAGCACCCCACTCCATTCAGGGCGGCGAGGCACCGGGGAGCTGTTTTTT,CASTPLHSGRRGTGELFF
.,TRBJ1-1,.,TRBV7-9,TGTGCCAGCAGCTTAGCTAATTTTGGGACTGAAGCTTTCTTT,CASSLANFGTEAFF
.,TRBJ2-7,once,TRBV25-1,TGTGCCAGCAGTGGGCAGCTTCCCTACGAGCAGTACTTC,CASSGQLPYEQYF
.,TRBJ2-1,many,TRBV7-9,TGTGCCAGCAGACCAGGGACCGCGCTATCCTACAATGAGCAGTTCTTC,CASRPGTALSYNEQFF
TRBD2,TRBJ2-7,many,TRBV6-1,TGTGCCAGTCCCCCTGGACTAGCGGGATCCTACGAGCAGTACTTC,CASPPGLAGSYEQYF
.,TRBJ1-1,.,TRBV12-3/TRBV12-4,TGTGCCAGCAGTTTAGCAGTTAAGAACACTGAAGCTTTCTTT,CASSLAVKNTEAFF
TRBD1,TRBJ1-2,many,TRBV2,TGTGCCAGCAGATGGGACAGGGGAGTCTCTGGCTACACCTTC,CASRWDRGVSGYTF
.,TRBJ1-5,many,TRBV12-3/TRBV12-4,TGTGCCAGCAGTTTTAGACCCAGGGGCAATCAGCCCCAGCATTTT,CASSFRPRGNQPQHF
TRBD1,TRBJ2-7,.,TRBV7-2,TGTGCCAGCCAGGGGGCTTACGAGCAGTACTTC,CASQGAYEQYF
.,TRBJ2-3,many,TRBV25-1,TGTGCCAGCAGTGCTTCCGGGACTAGCACAGATACGCAGTATTTT,CASSASGTSTDTQYF